This is a list of T cell receptor beta chains from one sample in a study of blood T cells in healthy people across ages. TCRdb re-analysed the 5' RACE reads in MiXCR, keeping a single row per CDR3 protein. The table shows more than 1,000,000 distinct CDR3 sequences, with around 25% occurring only once. These sequences were also reported in another study, on T cells of mothers and their children.

Specimen: blood. Receptors were obtained from a girl aged 2 to 9 in good health. Each CDR3 is given with its conserved first and last residue. Fields, in order: D gene, J gene, CDR3 length, clone size, V gene, CDR3 DNA, CDR3 protein. D genes are given only for firm matches. Part of the rows lack a size; the others show once, few, many or a class for expanded clones.

d_call: -; j_call: TRBJ2-5; cdr3_length: 16; clone_size: -; v_call: TRBV7-9; cdr3_nt: TGTGCCAGCAGCCCCGTGTGGGAAGGACTGAAAGAGACCCAGTACTTC; cdr3_aa: CASSPVWEGLKETQYF
d_call: -; j_call: TRBJ2-7; cdr3_length: 15; clone_size: few; v_call: TRBV3-1; cdr3_nt: TGTGCCAGCAGCCAGGAGGCTAGCTCCCGCTACGAGCAGTACTTC; cdr3_aa: CASSQEASSRYEQYF
d_call: -; j_call: TRBJ2-7; cdr3_length: 16; clone_size: -; v_call: TRBV13; cdr3_nt: TGTGCCAGCAGCTTGTATCGGGACGTGAGCTCCTACGAGCAGTACTTC; cdr3_aa: CASSLYRDVSSYEQYF
d_call: -; j_call: TRBJ2-1; cdr3_length: 11; clone_size: many; v_call: TRBV27; cdr3_nt: TGTGCCAGCAGTTTATATGATGAGCAGTTCTTC; cdr3_aa: CASSLYDEQFF
d_call: -; j_call: TRBJ2-7; cdr3_length: 15; clone_size: many; v_call: TRBV7-2; cdr3_nt: TGTGCCAGCAGCCCCGGTGGGGGAAGCTCCTACGAGCAGTACTTC; cdr3_aa: CASSPGGGSSYEQYF
d_call: -; j_call: TRBJ2-7; cdr3_length: 12; clone_size: -; v_call: TRBV28; cdr3_nt: TGTGCCAGCGTGGGTCAGACCTACGAGCAGTACTTC; cdr3_aa: CASVGQTYEQYF
d_call: TRBD2; j_call: TRBJ2-4; cdr3_length: 12; clone_size: -; v_call: TRBV12-3/TRBV12-4; cdr3_nt: TGTGCCAGCAGTTTACGGCCCGGGGGGAAGTACTTC; cdr3_aa: CASSLRPGGKYF
d_call: -; j_call: TRBJ2-1; cdr3_length: 16; clone_size: few; v_call: TRBV12-3/TRBV12-4; cdr3_nt: TGTGCCAGCAGACCGCCATCCGGGCATCTGGGTAGTGAGCAGTTCTTC; cdr3_aa: CASRPPSGHLGSEQFF
d_call: -; j_call: TRBJ2-5; cdr3_length: 13; clone_size: -; v_call: TRBV29-1; cdr3_nt: TGCAGCGTTGACACAGACTACCAAGAGACCCAGTACTTC; cdr3_aa: CSVDTDYQETQYF
d_call: -; j_call: TRBJ2-1; cdr3_length: 15; clone_size: -; v_call: TRBV24-1; cdr3_nt: TGTGCCACCAGTGGGGTTGGGGTTGGGGGCAATGAGCAGTTCTTC; cdr3_aa: CATSGVGVGGNEQFF